A selection of T cell receptor beta chains follows, all from one sample in a study of HIV-infected patients and healthy controls. TCRdb redid the calling of the 5' RACE reads with MiXCR, one entry per CDR3 protein. In the table there are about 70,000 distinct CDR3 sequences, 16% of which are singletons. Sequencing was done on a sample of CD4+ T cells from blood. These receptors originate from a human donor in good health. CDR3s include the opening cysteine and the closing phenylalanine or tryptophan. A D gene is named only where the DNA matches it firmly. Some rows mark clone size as missing; the rest say once, few, many or name a class of expanded clone.

clone size: few
J gene: TRBJ2-3
V gene: TRBV6-6
CDR3 length: 14
D gene: .
CDR3 protein: CASQLTLSTDTQYF
CDR3 DNA: TGTGCCAGCCAACTCACTTTGAGCACAGATACGCAGTATTTT

clone size: many
J gene: TRBJ2-3
V gene: TRBV3-1
CDR3 length: 12
D gene: .
CDR3 protein: CASSTDTDTQYF
CDR3 DNA: TGTGCCAGCAGTACGGACACAGATACGCAGTATTTT

clone size: .
J gene: TRBJ2-3
V gene: TRBV5-4
CDR3 length: 15
D gene: .
CDR3 protein: CASSLVPGSTDTQYF
CDR3 DNA: TGTGCCAGCAGCTTGGTTCCGGGGAGCACAGATACGCAGTATTTT

clone size: .
J gene: TRBJ2-1
V gene: TRBV29-1
CDR3 length: 14
D gene: TRBD1
CDR3 protein: CSVVRDRGHNEQFF
CDR3 DNA: TGCAGCGTTGTACGGGACAGGGGGCACAATGAGCAGTTCTTC

clone size: few
J gene: TRBJ1-1
V gene: TRBV6-4
CDR3 length: 16
D gene: .
CDR3 protein: CASIIRDPAQNTEAFF
CDR3 DNA: TGTGCCAGCATTATCCGGGACCCGGCCCAGAACACTGAAGCTTTCTTT

clone size: many
J gene: TRBJ2-1
V gene: TRBV24-1
CDR3 length: 15
D gene: TRBD1
CDR3 protein: CATSDFVAGGNEQFF
CDR3 DNA: TGTGCCACCAGTGATTTTGTGGCAGGGGGCAATGAGCAGTTCTTC

clone size: .
J gene: TRBJ2-1
V gene: TRBV6-2/TRBV6-3
CDR3 length: 12
D gene: .
CDR3 protein: CASSWGGLKLFF
CDR3 DNA: TGTGCCAGCAGTTGGGGGGGCTTGAAGCTGTTCTTC

clone size: .
J gene: TRBJ1-2
V gene: TRBV12-3/TRBV12-4
CDR3 length: 12
D gene: .
CDR3 protein: CASSTGLYGYTF
CDR3 DNA: TGTGCCTCCTCGACAGGACTCTATGGCTACACCTTC

clone size: .
J gene: TRBJ2-1
V gene: TRBV4-2
CDR3 length: 16
D gene: .
CDR3 protein: CASSQDPGLRGNEQFF
CDR3 DNA: TGTGCCAGCAGCCAAGACCCGGGCCTAAGGGGGAATGAGCAGTTCTTC

clone size: many
J gene: TRBJ1-3
V gene: TRBV18
CDR3 length: 15
D gene: .
CDR3 protein: CASSPRTQPGNTIYF
CDR3 DNA: TGTGCCAGCTCCCCTCGGACACAACCTGGAAACACCATATATTTT

clone size: few
J gene: TRBJ2-7
V gene: TRBV7-9
CDR3 length: 15
D gene: TRBD2
CDR3 protein: CASSPAGGAVYEQYF
CDR3 DNA: TGTGCCAGCAGCCCGGCGGGGGGCGCAGTGTACGAGCAGTACTTC

clone size: .
J gene: TRBJ2-5
V gene: TRBV12-3/TRBV12-4
CDR3 length: 16
D gene: TRBD2
CDR3 protein: CASRQNSGRVQETQYF
CDR3 DNA: TGTGCCAGCCGTCAAAATAGCGGGAGGGTCCAAGAGACCCAGTACTTC

clone size: .
J gene: TRBJ1-3
V gene: TRBV20-1
CDR3 length: 12
D gene: .
CDR3 protein: CSADSGGNTIYF
CDR3 DNA: TGCAGTGCAGACTCGGGAGGAAACACCATATATTTT

clone size: many
J gene: TRBJ1-5
V gene: TRBV20-1
CDR3 length: 14
D gene: .
CDR3 protein: CSARETANNQPQHF
CDR3 DNA: TGCAGTGCTAGAGAGACCGCTAACAATCAGCCCCAGCATTTT

clone size: .
J gene: TRBJ1-5
V gene: TRBV20-1
CDR3 length: 13
D gene: TRBD1
CDR3 protein: CSARGGTVQPQHF
CDR3 DNA: TGCAGTGCTAGAGGTGGGACAGTTCAGCCCCAGCATTTT

clone size: few
J gene: TRBJ1-4
V gene: TRBV28
CDR3 length: 15
D gene: TRBD1
CDR3 protein: CASSHSGTGGIILFF
CDR3 DNA: TGTGCCAGCAGCCATTCCGGGACAGGGGGCATTATACTGTTTTTT

clone size: .
J gene: TRBJ1-1
V gene: TRBV5-6
CDR3 length: 14
D gene: .
CDR3 protein: CASSGGALNTEAFF
CDR3 DNA: TGTGCCAGCAGTGGAGGGGCGCTGAACACTGAAGCTTTCTTT

clone size: few
J gene: TRBJ1-5
V gene: TRBV19
CDR3 length: 15
D gene: TRBD1
CDR3 protein: CASTSGTGKSQPQHF
CDR3 DNA: TGTGCCAGTACGTCCGGGACAGGGAAGAGCCAGCCCCAGCATTTT

clone size: .
J gene: TRBJ2-7
V gene: TRBV12-3/TRBV12-4
CDR3 length: 16
D gene: .
CDR3 protein: CASSLIKGKSSYEQYF
CDR3 DNA: TGTGCCAGCAGTTTAATCAAAGGGAAGAGCTCCTACGAGCAGTACTTC

clone size: once
J gene: TRBJ2-1
V gene: TRBV2
CDR3 length: 12
D gene: TRBD1
CDR3 protein: CASSLRDSKVLF
CDR3 DNA: TGTGCCAGCAGCCTCCGGGACAGTAAGGTCCTCTTC

clone size: .
J gene: TRBJ2-1
V gene: TRBV29-1
CDR3 length: 14
D gene: TRBD2
CDR3 protein: CSVEVRRGGNEQFF
CDR3 DNA: TGCAGCGTTGAAGTGAGGCGGGGGGGGAATGAGCAGTTCTTC

clone size: few
J gene: TRBJ2-1
V gene: TRBV6-2/TRBV6-3
CDR3 length: 14
D gene: .
CDR3 protein: CASSHGLTMAEQFF
CDR3 DNA: TGTGCCAGCAGTCACGGACTAACCATGGCTGAGCAGTTCTTC

clone size: .
J gene: TRBJ1-1
V gene: TRBV7-9
CDR3 length: 17
D gene: .
CDR3 protein: CASSPAGPTVGNTEAFF
CDR3 DNA: TGTGCCAGCAGCCCAGCTGGTCCAACCGTGGGAAACACTGAAGCTTTCTTT

clone size: few
J gene: TRBJ2-1
V gene: TRBV6-6
CDR3 length: 14
D gene: TRBD2
CDR3 protein: CATWTSGTYNEQFF
CDR3 DNA: TGTGCCACCTGGACTAGCGGGACCTACAATGAGCAGTTCTTC

clone size: .
J gene: TRBJ2-3
V gene: TRBV12-3/TRBV12-4
CDR3 length: 15
D gene: TRBD1
CDR3 protein: CASSFQGAQGDTQYF
CDR3 DNA: TGTGCCAGCAGTTTCCAGGGGGCGCAGGGAGATACGCAGTATTTT

clone size: many
J gene: TRBJ2-7
V gene: TRBV5-1
CDR3 length: 13
D gene: .
CDR3 protein: CASSLDRSYEQYF
CDR3 DNA: TGCGCCAGCAGCTTGGACAGGTCCTACGAGCAGTACTTC

clone size: .
J gene: TRBJ1-3
V gene: TRBV7-9
CDR3 length: 15
D gene: .
CDR3 protein: CASEQARYSGNTIYF
CDR3 DNA: TGTGCCTCCGAACAGGCCCGCTACTCTGGAAACACCATATATTTT

clone size: few
J gene: TRBJ1-2
V gene: TRBV3-1
CDR3 length: 16
D gene: .
CDR3 protein: CASSQRDGILNYGYTF
CDR3 DNA: TGTGCCAGCAGCCAACGGGACGGGATTCTTAACTATGGCTACACCTTC

clone size: .
J gene: TRBJ2-6
V gene: TRBV6-6
CDR3 length: 17
D gene: TRBD1
CDR3 protein: CASSPTGGRLGANVLTF
CDR3 DNA: TGTGCCAGCAGCCCGACAGGGGGACGCCTTGGGGCCAACGTCCTGACTTTC

clone size: few
J gene: TRBJ2-1
V gene: TRBV5-1
CDR3 length: 17
D gene: TRBD2
CDR3 protein: CASSGRGLAASYNEQFF
CDR3 DNA: TGCGCCAGCAGCGGACGGGGACTAGCGGCCTCCTACAATGAGCAGTTCTTC

clone size: .
J gene: TRBJ2-1
V gene: TRBV20-1
CDR3 length: 14
D gene: .
CDR3 protein: CSANKGTSYNEQFF
CDR3 DNA: TGCAGTGCGAATAAGGGTACTTCCTACAATGAGCAGTTCTTC

clone size: few
J gene: TRBJ1-5
V gene: TRBV15
CDR3 length: 14
D gene: .
CDR3 protein: CATSRDTTTQPQHF
CDR3 DNA: TGTGCCACCAGCAGAGATACTACGACTCAGCCCCAGCATTTT

clone size: .
J gene: TRBJ2-2
V gene: TRBV19
CDR3 length: 16
D gene: .
CDR3 protein: CASSTLLLGYPGELFF
CDR3 DNA: TGTGCCAGTAGTACCCTCTTATTAGGCTACCCCGGGGAGCTGTTTTTT

clone size: .
J gene: TRBJ2-7
V gene: TRBV6-6
CDR3 length: 18
D gene: TRBD2
CDR3 protein: CASSYSAPGGELSYEQYF
CDR3 DNA: TGTGCCAGCAGTTACTCGGCGCCCGGGGGGGAACTCTCCTACGAGCAGTACTTC

clone size: .
J gene: TRBJ2-1
V gene: TRBV18
CDR3 length: 15
D gene: .
CDR3 protein: CASSPQGVSYNEQFF
CDR3 DNA: TGTGCCAGCTCACCCCAGGGAGTTTCCTACAATGAGCAGTTCTTC

clone size: .
J gene: TRBJ1-1
V gene: TRBV5-4
CDR3 length: 14
D gene: TRBD1
CDR3 protein: CASSSTGASTEAFF
CDR3 DNA: TGTGCCAGCAGCTCCACAGGGGCAAGCACTGAAGCTTTCTTT

clone size: medium-sized
J gene: TRBJ1-3
V gene: TRBV28
CDR3 length: 15
D gene: .
CDR3 protein: CASRINYLSGNTIYF
CDR3 DNA: TGTGCCAGCAGAATCAACTACCTCTCTGGAAACACCATATATTTT

clone size: .
J gene: TRBJ2-3
V gene: TRBV20-1
CDR3 length: 15
D gene: TRBD2
CDR3 protein: CSAPTAGGRTDTQYF
CDR3 DNA: TGCAGTGCCCCTACAGCGGGGGGGAGGACAGATACGCAGTATTTT